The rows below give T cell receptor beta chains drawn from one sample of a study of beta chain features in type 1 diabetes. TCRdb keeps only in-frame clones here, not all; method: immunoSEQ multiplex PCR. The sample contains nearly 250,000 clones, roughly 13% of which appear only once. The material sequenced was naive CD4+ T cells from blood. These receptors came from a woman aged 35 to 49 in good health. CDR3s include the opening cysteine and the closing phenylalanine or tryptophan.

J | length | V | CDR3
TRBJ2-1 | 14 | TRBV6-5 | CASSKPGLAREQFF
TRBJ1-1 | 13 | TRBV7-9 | CASSLPPGQQAFF
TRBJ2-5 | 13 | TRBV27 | CASSRRDQETQYF
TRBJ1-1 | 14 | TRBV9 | CASSSGTGSTEAFF
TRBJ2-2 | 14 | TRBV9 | CASSVDTSTGELFF
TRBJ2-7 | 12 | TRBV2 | CASSIRVYEQYF
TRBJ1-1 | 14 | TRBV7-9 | CASSLQQESTEAFF
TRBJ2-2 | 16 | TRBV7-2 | CASSPRWSGGTGELFF
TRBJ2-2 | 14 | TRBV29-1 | CSVSDRGSTGELFF
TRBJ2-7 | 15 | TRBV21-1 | CASSKRSEDSYEQYF
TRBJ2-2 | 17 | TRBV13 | CASSFTLPGFGTGELFF
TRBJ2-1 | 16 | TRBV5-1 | CASSFSQGWLGNEQFF
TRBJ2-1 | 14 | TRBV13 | CASSRTGEYNEQFF
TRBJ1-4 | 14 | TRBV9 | CASKDRGTGEKLFF
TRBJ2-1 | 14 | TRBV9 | CASSVGNLGQKQFF
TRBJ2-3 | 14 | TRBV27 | CASSFSAITDTQYF
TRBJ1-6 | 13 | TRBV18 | CASSPQENSPLHF
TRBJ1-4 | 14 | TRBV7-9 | CASSPGNGNEKLFF
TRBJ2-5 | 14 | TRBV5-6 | CASTLGLSSGTQYF
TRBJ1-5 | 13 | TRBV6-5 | CASSRDRVLPQHF
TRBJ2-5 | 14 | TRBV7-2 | CASSQGLYQETQYF
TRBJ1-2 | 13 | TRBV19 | CASSIDGTYGYTF
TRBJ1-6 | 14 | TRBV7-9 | CASSLDRVDSPLHF
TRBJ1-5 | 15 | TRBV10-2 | CASTPKTGVNQPQHF
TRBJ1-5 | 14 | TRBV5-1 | CASSLGQGGQPQHF
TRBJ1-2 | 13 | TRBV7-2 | CASSPGGAYGYTF
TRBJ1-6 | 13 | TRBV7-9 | CASSLEGGRALHF
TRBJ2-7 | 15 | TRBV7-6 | CASSLGPLVSYEQYF
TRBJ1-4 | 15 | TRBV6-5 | CASSYVEGSNEKLFF
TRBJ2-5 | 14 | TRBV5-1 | CASSPPGGEETQYF
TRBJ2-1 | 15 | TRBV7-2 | CASSLQAGASGVQFF
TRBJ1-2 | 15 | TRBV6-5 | CASSRGQGKVTGYTF
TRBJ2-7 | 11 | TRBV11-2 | CASSSPYEQYF
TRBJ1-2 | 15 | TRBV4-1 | CASSQATGAPHGYTF
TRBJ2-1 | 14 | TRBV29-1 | CSVGGLVLKYEQFF
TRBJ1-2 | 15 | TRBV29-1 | CSVVGIRGRGYGYTF
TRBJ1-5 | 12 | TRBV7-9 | CASTGLNQPQHF
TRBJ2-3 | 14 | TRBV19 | CASRLAGGPDTQYF
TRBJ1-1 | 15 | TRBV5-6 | CASSLITGINTEAFF
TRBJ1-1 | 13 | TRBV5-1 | CASSLAGNTEAFF
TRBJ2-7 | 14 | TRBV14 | CASSRPGQGYEQYF
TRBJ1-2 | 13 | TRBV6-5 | CASSPFGQDGYTF
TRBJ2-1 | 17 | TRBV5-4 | CASSLAAAASSYNEQFF
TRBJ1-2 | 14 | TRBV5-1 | CASSLDENVYGYTF
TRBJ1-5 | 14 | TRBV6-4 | CASMRGRVNQPQHF
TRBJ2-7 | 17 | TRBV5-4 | CASTRLNAGADTYEQYF
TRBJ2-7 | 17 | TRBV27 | CASSRTPGVGATYEQYF
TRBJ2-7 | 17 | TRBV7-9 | CASSLEGLGQAFYEQYF
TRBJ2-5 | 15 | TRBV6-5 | CASSYSRGWGGTQYF
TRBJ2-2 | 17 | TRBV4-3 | CASSQDWGQGIPGELFF
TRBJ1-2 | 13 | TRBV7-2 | CASSLLANYGYTF
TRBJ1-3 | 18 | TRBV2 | CASSDGYRDLARGNTIYF
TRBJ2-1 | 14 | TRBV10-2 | CASSTTGGYNEQFF